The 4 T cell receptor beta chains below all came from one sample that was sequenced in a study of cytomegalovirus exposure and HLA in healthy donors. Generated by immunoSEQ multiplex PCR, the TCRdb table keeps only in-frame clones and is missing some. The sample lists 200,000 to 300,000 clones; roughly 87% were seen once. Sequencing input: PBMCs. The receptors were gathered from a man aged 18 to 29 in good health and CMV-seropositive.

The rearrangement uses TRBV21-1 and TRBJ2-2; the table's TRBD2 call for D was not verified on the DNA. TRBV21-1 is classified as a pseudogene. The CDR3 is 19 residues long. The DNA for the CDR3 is TGTGCCAGCAGCAAAGCCGTTGTACGGGAGCTTGGGGACGCCGGGGAGCTGTTTTTT. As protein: CASSKAVVRELGDAGELFF.

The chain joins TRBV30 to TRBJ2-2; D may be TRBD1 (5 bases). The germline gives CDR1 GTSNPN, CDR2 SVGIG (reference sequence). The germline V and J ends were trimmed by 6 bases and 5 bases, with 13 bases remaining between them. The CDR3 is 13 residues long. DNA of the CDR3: TGTGCCTGTCTGACTCAGGGTACCGGGGAGCTGTTTTTT. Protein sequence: CACLTQGTGELFF.

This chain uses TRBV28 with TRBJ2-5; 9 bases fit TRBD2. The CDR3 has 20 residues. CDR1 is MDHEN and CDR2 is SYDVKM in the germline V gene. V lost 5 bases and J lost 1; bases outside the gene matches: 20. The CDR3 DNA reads TGTGCCAGCAGTCCCTATGTAGCGGGAGTCTTCCTTCCCCCCCAAGAGACCCAGTACTTC. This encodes CASSPYVAGVFLPPQETQYF. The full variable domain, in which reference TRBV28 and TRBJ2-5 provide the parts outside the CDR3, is DVKVTQSSRYLVKRTGEKVFLECVQDMDHENMFWYRQDPGLGLRLIYFSYDVKMKEKGDIPEGYSVSREKKERFSLILESASTNQTSMYLCASSPYVAGVFLPPQETQYFGPGTRLLVL.

CDR3: CASSSRWVGAYNEQFF. CDR3 nucleotide sequence: TGTGCCAGCAGTTCTCGGTGGGTCGGAGCCTACAATGAGCAGTTCTTC. The chain is built from TRBV7-2 and TRBJ2-1, with unresolved D. The CDR3 contains 16 residues. V lost 6 bases and J 2 bases, leaving 17 bases between the germline ends. Germline V gives CDR1 SGHTA, CDR2 FQGNSA.